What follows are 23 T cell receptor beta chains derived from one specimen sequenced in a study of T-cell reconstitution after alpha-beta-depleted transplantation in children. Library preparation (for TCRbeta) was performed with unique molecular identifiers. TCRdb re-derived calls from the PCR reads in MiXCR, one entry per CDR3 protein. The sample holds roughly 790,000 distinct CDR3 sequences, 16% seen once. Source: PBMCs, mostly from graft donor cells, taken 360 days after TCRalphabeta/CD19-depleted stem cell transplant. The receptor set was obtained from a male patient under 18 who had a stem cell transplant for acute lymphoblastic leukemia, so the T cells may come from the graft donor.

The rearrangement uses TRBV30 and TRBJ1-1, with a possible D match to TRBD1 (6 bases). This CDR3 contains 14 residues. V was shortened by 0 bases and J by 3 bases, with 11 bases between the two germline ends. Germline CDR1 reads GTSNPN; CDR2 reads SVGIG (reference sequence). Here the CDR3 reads CAWSVEGGYTEAFF. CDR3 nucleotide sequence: TGTGCCTGGAGTGTAGAAGGGGGTTACACTGAAGCTTTCTTT. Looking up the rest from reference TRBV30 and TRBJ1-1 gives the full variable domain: SQTIHQWPATLVQPVGSPLSLECTVEGTSNPNLYWYRQAAGRGLQLLFYSVGIGQISSEVPQNLSASRPQDRQFILSSKKLLLSDSGFYLCAWSVEGGYTEAFFGQGTRLTVV.

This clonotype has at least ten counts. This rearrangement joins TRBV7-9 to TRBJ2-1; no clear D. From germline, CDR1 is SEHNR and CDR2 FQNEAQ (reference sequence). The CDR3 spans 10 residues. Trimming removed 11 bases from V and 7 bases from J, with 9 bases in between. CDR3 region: CAGVTNEQFF. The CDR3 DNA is TGTGCCGGCGTTACAAATGAGCAGTTCTTC.

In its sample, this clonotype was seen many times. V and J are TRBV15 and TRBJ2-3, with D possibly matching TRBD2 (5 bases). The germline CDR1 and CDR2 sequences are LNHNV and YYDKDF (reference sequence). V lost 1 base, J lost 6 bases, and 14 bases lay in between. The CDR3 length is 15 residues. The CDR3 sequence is CATSRGVGSVDTQYF. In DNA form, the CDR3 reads TGTGCCACCAGCAGAGGGGTCGGTAGCGTCGATACGCAGTATTTT.

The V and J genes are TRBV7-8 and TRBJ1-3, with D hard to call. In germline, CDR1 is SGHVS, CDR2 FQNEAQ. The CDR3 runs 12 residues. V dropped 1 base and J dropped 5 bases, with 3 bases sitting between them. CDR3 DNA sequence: TGTGCCAGCAGCTTAGACAGAAACACCATATATTTT. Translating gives CASSLDRNTIYF.

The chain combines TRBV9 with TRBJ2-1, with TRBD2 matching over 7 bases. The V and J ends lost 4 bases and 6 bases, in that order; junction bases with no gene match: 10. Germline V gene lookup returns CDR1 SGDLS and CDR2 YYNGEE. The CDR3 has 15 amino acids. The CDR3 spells CASSPRAGASNEQFF. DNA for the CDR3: TGTGCCAGCAGCCCCCGCGCGGGAGCCTCCAATGAGCAGTTCTTC.

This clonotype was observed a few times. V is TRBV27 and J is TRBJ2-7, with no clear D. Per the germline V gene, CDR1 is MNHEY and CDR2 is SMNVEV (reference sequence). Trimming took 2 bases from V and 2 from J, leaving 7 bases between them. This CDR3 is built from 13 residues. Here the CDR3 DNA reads TGTGCCAGCAGTTTAGTGGCCGCCTACGAGCAGTACTTC. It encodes CASSLVAAYEQYF.

The CDR3 sequence: CASSPPSLGANVLTF. The CDR3 nucleotides read TGCGCCAGCAGCCCCCCCAGCCTTGGGGCCAACGTCCTGACTTTC. This sequence joins TRBV5-1 and TRBJ2-6, with D unresolved. Germline-derived CDR1 and CDR2 are SGHRS and YFSETQ. Trimming removed 4 bases from V and 3 bases from J, with 11 bases in between. The CDR3 spans 15 residues.

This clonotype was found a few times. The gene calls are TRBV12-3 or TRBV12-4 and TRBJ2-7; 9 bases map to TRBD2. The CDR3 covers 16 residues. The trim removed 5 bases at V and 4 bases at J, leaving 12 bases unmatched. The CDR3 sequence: CASSGSGSTRLYEQYF. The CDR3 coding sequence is TGTGCCAGCAGTGGTAGCGGGAGTACGAGATTGTACGAGCAGTACTTC.

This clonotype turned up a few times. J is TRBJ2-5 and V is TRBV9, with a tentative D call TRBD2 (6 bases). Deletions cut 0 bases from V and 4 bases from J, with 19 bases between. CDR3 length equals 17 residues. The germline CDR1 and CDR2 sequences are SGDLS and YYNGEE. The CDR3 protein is CASSVGLGGGPLETQYF. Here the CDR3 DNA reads TGTGCCAGCAGCGTAGGGTTGGGAGGAGGGCCTCTAGAGACCCAGTACTTC.

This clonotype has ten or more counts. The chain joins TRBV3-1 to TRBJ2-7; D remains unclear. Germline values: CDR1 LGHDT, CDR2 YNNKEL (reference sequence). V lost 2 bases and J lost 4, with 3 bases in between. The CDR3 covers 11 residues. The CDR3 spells CASSQLYEQYF. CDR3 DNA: TGTGCCAGCAGCCAACTTTACGAGCAGTACTTC.

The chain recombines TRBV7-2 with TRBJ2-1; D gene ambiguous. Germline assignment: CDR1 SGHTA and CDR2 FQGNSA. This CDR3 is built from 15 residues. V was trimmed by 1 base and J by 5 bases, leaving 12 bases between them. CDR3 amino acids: CASSLEPHLDNEQFF. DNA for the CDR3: TGTGCCAGCAGCTTAGAGCCCCATCTAGACAATGAGCAGTTCTTC.

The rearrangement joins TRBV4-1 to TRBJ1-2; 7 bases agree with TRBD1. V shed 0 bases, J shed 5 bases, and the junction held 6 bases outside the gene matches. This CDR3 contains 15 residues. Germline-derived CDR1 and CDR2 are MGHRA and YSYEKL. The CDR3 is CASSQDRGRGYGYTF. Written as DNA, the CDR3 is TGCGCCAGCAGCCAAGATAGGGGGCGGGGGTATGGCTACACCTTC.

The CDR3 here is CASSLNQGAWTEAFF. In nucleotides, the CDR3 is TGTGCCAGCAGCTTGAATCAGGGGGCGTGGACTGAAGCTTTCTTT. The J gene is TRBJ1-1, the V gene TRBV5-5, with TRBD1 matching over 8 bases. Looked up from germline, CDR1 is SGHKS and CDR2 is YYEKEE (reference sequence). V dropped 1 base and J dropped 5; count of bases not matched to a gene: 7. The CDR3 has 15 residues.

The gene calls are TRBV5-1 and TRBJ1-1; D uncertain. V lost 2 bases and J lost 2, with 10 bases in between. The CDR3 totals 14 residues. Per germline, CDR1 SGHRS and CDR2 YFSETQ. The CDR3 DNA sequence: TGCGCCAGCAGCTTCCGGAGATTTAACACTGAAGCTTTCTTT. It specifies CASSFRRFNTEAFF.

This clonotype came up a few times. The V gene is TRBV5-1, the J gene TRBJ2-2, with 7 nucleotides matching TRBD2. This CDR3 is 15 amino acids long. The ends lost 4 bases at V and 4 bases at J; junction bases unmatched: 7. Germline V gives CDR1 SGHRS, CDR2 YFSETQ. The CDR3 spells CASSAGLGSTGELFF. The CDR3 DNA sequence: TGCGCCAGCAGCGCCGGACTAGGGAGCACCGGGGAGCTGTTTTTT.

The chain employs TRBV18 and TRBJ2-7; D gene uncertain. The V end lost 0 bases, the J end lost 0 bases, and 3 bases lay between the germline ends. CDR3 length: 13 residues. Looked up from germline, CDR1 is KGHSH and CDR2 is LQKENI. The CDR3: CASSPPNSYEQYF. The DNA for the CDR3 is TGTGCCAGCTCACCACCCAACTCCTACGAGCAGTACTTC.

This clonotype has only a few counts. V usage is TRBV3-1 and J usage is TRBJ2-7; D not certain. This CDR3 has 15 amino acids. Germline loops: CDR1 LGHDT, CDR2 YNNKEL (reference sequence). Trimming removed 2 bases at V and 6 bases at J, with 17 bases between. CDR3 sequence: CASSQPFWDIGEQYF. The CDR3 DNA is TGTGCCAGCAGCCAACCATTTTGGGATATTGGCGAGCAGTACTTC.

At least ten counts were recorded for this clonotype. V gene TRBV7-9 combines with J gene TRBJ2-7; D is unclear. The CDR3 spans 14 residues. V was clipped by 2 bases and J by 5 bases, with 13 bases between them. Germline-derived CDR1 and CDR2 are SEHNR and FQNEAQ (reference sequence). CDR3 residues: CASSLNTLNNEQYF. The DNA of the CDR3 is TGTGCCAGCAGCTTAAACACTTTGAACAACGAGCAGTACTTC.

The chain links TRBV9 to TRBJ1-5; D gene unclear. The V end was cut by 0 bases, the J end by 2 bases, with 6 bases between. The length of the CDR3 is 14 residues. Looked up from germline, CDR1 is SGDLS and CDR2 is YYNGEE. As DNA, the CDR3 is TGTGCCAGCAGCGTAGACCTGGGCAATCAGCCCCAGCATTTT. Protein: CASSVDLGNQPQHF.

DNA of the CDR3: TGCGCCAGCAGCCAAGTCTGGGGGAGTCGGGATACGCAGTATTTT. Translation gives CASSQVWGSRDTQYF. The chain is built from TRBV4-1 and TRBJ2-3; D possibly uses TRBD1 or TRBD2 (5 bases each). V lost 1 base and J lost 6, with 14 bases in between. CDR1 MGHRA and CDR2 YSYEKL come from the germline V gene. The CDR3 extends over 15 amino acids.

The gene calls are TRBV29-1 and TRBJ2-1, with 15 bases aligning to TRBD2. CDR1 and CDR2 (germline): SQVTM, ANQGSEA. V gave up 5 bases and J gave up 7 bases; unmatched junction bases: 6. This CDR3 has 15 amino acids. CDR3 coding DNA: TGCAGCGTTCCGCGGACTAGCGGGAGGGTAAATGAGCAGTTCTTC. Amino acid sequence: CSVPRTSGRVNEQFF.

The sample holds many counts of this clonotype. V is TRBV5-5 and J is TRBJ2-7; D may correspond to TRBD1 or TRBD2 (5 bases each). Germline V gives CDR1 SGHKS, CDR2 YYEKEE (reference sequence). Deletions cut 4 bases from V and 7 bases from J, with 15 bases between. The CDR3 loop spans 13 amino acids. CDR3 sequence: CASSLWTGTEQYF. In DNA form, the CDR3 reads TGTGCCAGCAGCCTGTGGACTGGGACGGAGCAGTACTTC.

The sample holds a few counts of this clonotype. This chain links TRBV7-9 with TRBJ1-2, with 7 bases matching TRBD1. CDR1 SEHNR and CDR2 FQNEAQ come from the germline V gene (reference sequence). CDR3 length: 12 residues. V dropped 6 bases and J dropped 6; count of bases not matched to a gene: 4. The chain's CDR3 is CASRSTGNGYTF. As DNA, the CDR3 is TGTGCCAGCAGATCGACAGGGAATGGCTACACCTTC.